This T cell receptor (beta chain) appears in the sequencing data of a study of T-cell reconstitution after alpha-beta-depleted transplantation in children. This sample's TCRbeta library carried unique molecular identifier barcodes. MiXCR was run by TCRdb on the PCR reads, yielding one entry per CDR3 protein. The profile shows about 900,000 distinct CDR3 sequences, around 30% of them singletons. Broader study findings: There were reportedly several hundred expanded graft clones from which alpha-beta T cells came about two months after transplant. Counts and diversity of T cells one year after transplant came mostly from newly produced T cells.

This clonotype showed up many times. Antigen specificity is unknown. The germline V gene encodes CDR1 MNHEY and CDR2 SVGEGT. The length of the CDR3 is 11 residues. V lost 1 base and J 7 bases, leaving 5 bases between the germline ends. The chain has TRBV6-2 or TRBV6-3 and TRBJ2-7; unclear D gene. Sequences were derived from PBMCs, mostly from graft donor cells, sampled 360 days after TCRalphabeta/CD19-depleted stem cell transplant. This clonotype was sampled from a boy younger than two who had a stem cell transplant for SCID, so the T cells may come from the graft donor. The CDR3 region is CASSYYREQYF. Here the CDR3 DNA reads TGTGCCAGCAGTTACTATCGGGAGCAGTACTTC.